This record covers a single TCR beta chain. Its antigen remains unknown. TCRdb's copy holds only in-frame clones and misses some; the assay was immunoSEQ multiplex PCR. The sample holds 35,000 to 50,000 clones, roughly 86% seen once. Patients had blood sampled at baseline and again on cycle 4 day 1 and cycle 7 day 1. This record belongs to a study of OX40 agonist ivuxolimab in advanced cancers. Study as a whole: Administration of intravenous ivuxolimab to patients occurred every 2 weeks at 0.01 to 10 mg/kg. Patients enrolled in dose escalation were diagnosed with hepatocellular carcinoma, melanoma, renal cell or head and neck cancer. Notes on the study in general: Researchers did not establish what antigens the expanded peripheral T cells target.

Between the trimmed V and J ends, which lost 6 bases and 7 bases, there was a span of 21 bases. The CDR3 is 16 amino acids. Germline CDR1 is MNHEY and CDR2 is SMNVEV (reference sequence). The input for sequencing was CD4+ or CD8+ T cells sorted from blood, taken in a trial of the OX40 agonist ivuxolimab. The chain couples TRBV27 to TRBJ1-4; no firm D call. This TCR was sampled from an adult with an advanced solid tumor such as melanoma, head and neck, liver or kidney cancer. The CDR3 loop is CASRGAKTLAGEKLFF. CDR3 bases: TGTGCCAGCAGAGGTGCAAAGACCCTGGCGGGTGAAAAACTGTTTTTT. Full variable domain (rest looked up from reference TRBV27 and TRBJ1-4): EAQVTQNPRYLITVTGKKLTVTCSQNMNHEYMSWYRQDPGLGLRQIYYSMNVEVTDKGDVPEGYKVSRKEKRNFPLILESPSPNQTSLYFCASRGAKTLAGEKLFFGSGTQLSVL.